This T cell receptor beta chain derives from a study of cytomegalovirus exposure and HLA in healthy donors. Overall study context: Earlier work reported 117 million unique TCR beta sequences from about 200 million T cells. Study results and limitations: Common viral pathogens seemed to be connected with several of the most significant clusters, according to a later analysis. Through in vitro validation, a few CMV-associated chains were shown to be specific for CMV antigens.

Donors were nominally healthy when sampled, though unrecorded immune exposures were likely. The CDR3 is 15 residues long. From germline, CDR1 is SGHRS and CDR2 YFSETQ. V gave up 0 bases and J gave up 2 bases; unmatched junction bases: 4. Note on this clone: Antigen: not known.

PCR amplification relied on 60 Vbeta primers (plus 13 Jbeta primers). Using immunoSEQ multiplex PCR, the repertoire was profiled, and TCRdb retains in-frame clones only, with some absent. The data contain under 150,000 clones, approximately 70% of them seen just once; the ten biggest clones take up approximately 15%. This TCR derives from a human donor in good health. The chain recombines TRBV5-1 with TRBJ2-5; 7 bases are a match to TRBD1. Material for sequencing was PBMCs. The DNA of the CDR3 is TGCGCCAGCAGCTTGGAGGGGGCAGGACAAGAGACCCAGTACTTC. This encodes CASSLEGAGQETQYF.